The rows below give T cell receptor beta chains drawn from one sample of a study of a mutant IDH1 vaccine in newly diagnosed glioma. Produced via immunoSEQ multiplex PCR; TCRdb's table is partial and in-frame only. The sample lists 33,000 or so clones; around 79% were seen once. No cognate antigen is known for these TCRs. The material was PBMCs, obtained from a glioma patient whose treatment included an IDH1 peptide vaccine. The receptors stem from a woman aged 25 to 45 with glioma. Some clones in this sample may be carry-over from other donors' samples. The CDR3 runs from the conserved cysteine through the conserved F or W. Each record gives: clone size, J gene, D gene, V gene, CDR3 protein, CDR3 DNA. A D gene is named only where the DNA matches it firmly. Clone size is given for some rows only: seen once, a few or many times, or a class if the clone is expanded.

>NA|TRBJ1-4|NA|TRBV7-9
CASSPPLPTNEKLFF
TGTGCCAGCAGCCCCCCACTACCAACTAATGAAAAACTGTTTTTT
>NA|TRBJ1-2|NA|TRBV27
CASSSAGGGLGYTF
TGTGCCAGCAGTTCCGCCGGGGGGGGCCTAGGCTACACCTTC
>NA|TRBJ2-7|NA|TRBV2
CASSTGTSYEQYF
TGTGCCAGCAGTACCGGGACCTCCTACGAGCAGTACTTC
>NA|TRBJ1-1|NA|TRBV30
CAWSVGNTEAFF
TGTGCCTGGAGTGTAGGGAACACTGAAGCTTTCTTT
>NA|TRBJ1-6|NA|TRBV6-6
CASSYSSEPSPLHF
TGTGCCAGCAGTTACTCGAGTGAACCTTCACCCCTCCACTTT
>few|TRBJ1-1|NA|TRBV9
CASSVDLGRTEAFF
TGTGCCAGCAGCGTTGACTTGGGGAGGACTGAAGCTTTCTTT
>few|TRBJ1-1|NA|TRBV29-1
CSVPSLDTEAFF
TGCAGCGTTCCTTCACTGGACACTGAAGCTTTCTTT
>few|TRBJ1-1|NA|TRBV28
CASSLPQGTEAFF
TGTGCCAGCAGTCTCCCCCAGGGCACTGAAGCTTTCTTT
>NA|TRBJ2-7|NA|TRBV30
CAWNLSGADEQYF
TGTGCCTGGAACCTCTCGGGGGCAGACGAGCAGTACTTC
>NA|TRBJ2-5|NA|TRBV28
CASNPTSKETQYF
TGTGCCAGCAACCCGACGTCGAAAGAGACCCAGTACTTC
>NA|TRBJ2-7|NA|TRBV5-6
CASSTRRHRSYEQYF
TGTGCCAGCAGCACCCGTAGACACCGATCCTACGAGCAGTACTTC
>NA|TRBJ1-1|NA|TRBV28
CASMGGSEAFF
TGTGCCAGCATGGGTGGGAGTGAAGCTTTCTTT
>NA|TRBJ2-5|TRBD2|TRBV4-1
CASSPPIQAVAGGSETQYF
TGCGCCAGCAGCCCCCCTATTCAGGCGGTGGCGGGAGGTTCGGAGACCCAGTACTTC
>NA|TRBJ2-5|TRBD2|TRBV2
CASSRGLAGAKTQYF
TGTGCCAGCAGTAGGGGACTAGCGGGAGCCAAGACCCAGTACTTC
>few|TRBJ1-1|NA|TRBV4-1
CASSQDLRTEAFF
TGCGCCAGCAGCCAAGATTTGCGAACTGAAGCTTTCTTT
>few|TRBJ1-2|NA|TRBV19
CASSIEARYGYTF
TGTGCCAGTAGTATAGAGGCCCGGTATGGCTACACCTTC
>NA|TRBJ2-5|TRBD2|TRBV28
CASSLAGGGWQETQYF
TGTGCCAGCAGCCTAGCGGGAGGAGGGTGGCAAGAGACCCAGTACTTC
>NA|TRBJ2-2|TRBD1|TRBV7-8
CASSGRTGGLVGGELFF
TGTGCCAGCAGCGGAAGGACAGGGGGCCTGGTCGGCGGGGAGCTGTTTTTT
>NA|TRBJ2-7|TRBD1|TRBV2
CASRGTGSWEQYF
TGTGCCAGCAGGGGGACAGGGAGTTGGGAGCAGTACTTC
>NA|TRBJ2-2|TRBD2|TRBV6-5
CASSYRGGGHTGELFF
TGTGCCAGCAGTTACCGGGGGGGAGGGCACACCGGGGAGCTGTTTTTT
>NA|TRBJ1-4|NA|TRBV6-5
CASSTRGTNEKLFF
TGTGCCAGCAGTACTCGGGGCACTAATGAAAAACTGTTTTTT
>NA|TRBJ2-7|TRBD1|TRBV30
CAWTRGQGRYEQYF
TGTGCCTGGACCCGCGGACAGGGGAGGTACGAGCAGTACTTC
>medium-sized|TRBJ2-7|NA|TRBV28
CASRLEGRYEQYF
TGTGCCAGCAGGTTGGAGGGCAGGTACGAGCAGTACTTC
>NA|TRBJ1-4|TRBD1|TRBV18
CASSLQTGGEEKLFF
TGTGCCAGCTCACTGCAGACAGGGGGTGAGGAAAAACTGTTTTTT
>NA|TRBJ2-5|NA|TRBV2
CASSSRQAQETQYF
TGTGCCAGCAGCTCCCGACAGGCACAAGAGACCCAGTACTTC
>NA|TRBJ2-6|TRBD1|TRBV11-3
CASSGGPGQGTSGANVLTF
TGTGCCAGCAGCGGCGGACCGGGACAGGGTACGTCCGGGGCCAACGTCCTGACTTTC
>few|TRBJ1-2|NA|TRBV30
CAWSVQGDGGYTF
TGTGCCTGGAGTGTACAGGGAGACGGTGGCTACACCTTC
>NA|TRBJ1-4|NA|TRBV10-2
CASSEPRDTREKLFF
TGCGCCAGCAGTGAGCCCCGGGACACACGGGAAAAACTGTTTTTT
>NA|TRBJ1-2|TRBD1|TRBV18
CASSAQVTGAEGYTF
TGTGCCAGCTCAGCTCAAGTTACAGGGGCTGAAGGCTACACCTTC
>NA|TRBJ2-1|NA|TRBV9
CASSVFGLGENEQFF
TGTGCCAGCAGCGTATTCGGACTCGGAGAGAATGAGCAGTTCTTC
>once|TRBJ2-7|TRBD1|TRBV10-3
CATASGTVPFPATYEQYF
TGTGCCACCGCGAGTGGGACAGTTCCTTTCCCCGCAACCTACGAGCAGTACTTC
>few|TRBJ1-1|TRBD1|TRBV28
CASRTGLGTEAFF
TGTGCCAGCAGGACAGGGTTGGGCACTGAAGCTTTCTTT
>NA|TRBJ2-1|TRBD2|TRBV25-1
CASSVGAGDSNEQFF
TGTGCCAGCAGTGTTGGAGCGGGGGATAGCAATGAGCAGTTCTTC
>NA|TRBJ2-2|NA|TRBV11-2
CASSFSSNTGELFF
TGTGCCAGCAGCTTTAGCAGTAACACCGGGGAGCTGTTTTTT
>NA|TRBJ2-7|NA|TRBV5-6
CASRGGTYEQYF
TGTGCCAGCCGCGGTGGGACCTACGAGCAGTACTTC
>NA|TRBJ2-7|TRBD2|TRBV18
CASSPPSGSFHEQYF
TGTGCCAGCTCACCACCGAGCGGGAGCTTCCACGAGCAGTACTTC
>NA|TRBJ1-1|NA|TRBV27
CASSLSVGPQTEAFF
TGTGCCAGCAGTTTATCGGTGGGACCCCAGACTGAAGCTTTCTTT
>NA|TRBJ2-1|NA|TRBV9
CASSVGPSEQFF
TGTGCCAGCAGCGTAGGCCCCAGTGAGCAGTTCTTC
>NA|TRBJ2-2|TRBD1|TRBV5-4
CASSLPWGQSTGELFF
TGTGCCAGCAGCTTACCATGGGGACAGAGCACCGGGGAGCTGTTTTTT
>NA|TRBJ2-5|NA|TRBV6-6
CASSQDFGAGRETQYF
TGTGCCAGCAGTCAAGACTTTGGGGCCGGCAGGGAGACCCAGTACTTC
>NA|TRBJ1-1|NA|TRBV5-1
CASSLLGDTEAFF
TGCGCCAGCAGCTTATTAGGGGACACTGAAGCTTTCTTT
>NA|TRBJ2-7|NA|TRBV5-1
CASSLGGEYEQYF
TGCGCCAGCAGCTTGGGGGGTGAGTACGAGCAGTACTTC
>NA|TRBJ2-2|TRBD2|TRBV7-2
CASSFPGTSPNTGELFF
TGTGCCAGCAGCTTCCCCGGGACTAGCCCTAACACCGGGGAGCTGTTTTTT
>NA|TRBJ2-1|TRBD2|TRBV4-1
CASSTTSAVYNEQFF
TGCGCCAGCAGCACCACTAGCGCGGTATACAATGAGCAGTTCTTC
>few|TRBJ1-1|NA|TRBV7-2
CASSLAVGGEDTEAFF
TGTGCCAGCAGCTTAGCGGTTGGGGGGGAGGACACTGAAGCTTTCTTT
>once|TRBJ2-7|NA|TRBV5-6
CASSWEKYEQYF
TGTGCCAGCAGCTGGGAGAAATACGAGCAGTACTTC
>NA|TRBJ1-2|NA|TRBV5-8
CASSSKRSYGYTF
TGTGCCAGCAGCTCTAAGCGGAGCTATGGCTACACCTTC
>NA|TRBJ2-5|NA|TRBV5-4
CASSPRGAETQYF
TGTGCCAGCAGCCCCCGCGGGGCGGAGACCCAGTACTTC
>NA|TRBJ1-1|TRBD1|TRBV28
CASSFRKTGGNTEAFF
TGTGCCAGCAGTTTCCGCAAAACAGGGGGCAACACTGAAGCTTTCTTT
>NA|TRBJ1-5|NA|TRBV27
CASSFEGQPQHF
TGTGCCAGCAGTTTTGAGGGTCAGCCCCAGCATTTT
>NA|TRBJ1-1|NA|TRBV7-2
CASSPGQDLEAFF
TGTGCCAGCAGCCCCGGGCAGGACCTTGAAGCTTTCTTT
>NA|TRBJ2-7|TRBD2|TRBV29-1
CSVVGRADEQYF
TGCAGCGTTGTGGGGAGGGCGGACGAGCAGTACTTC
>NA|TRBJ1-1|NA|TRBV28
CASSLGTGRAFF
TGTGCCAGCAGTTTAGGCACAGGTCGAGCTTTCTTT